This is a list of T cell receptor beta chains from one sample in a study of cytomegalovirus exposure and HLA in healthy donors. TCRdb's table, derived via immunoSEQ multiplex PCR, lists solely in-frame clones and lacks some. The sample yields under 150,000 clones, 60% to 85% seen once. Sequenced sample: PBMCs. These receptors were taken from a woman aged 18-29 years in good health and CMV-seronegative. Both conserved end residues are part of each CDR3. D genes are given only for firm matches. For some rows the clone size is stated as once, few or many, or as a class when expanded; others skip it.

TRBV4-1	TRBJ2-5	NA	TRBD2	TGCGCCAGCAGCCAATGGCGGACTAGCGGGGGTGACGGCGGGACCCAGTACTTC	CASSQWRTSGGDGGTQYF
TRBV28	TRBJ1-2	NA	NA	TGTGCCAGCAGTCCTCAACAGAACTATGGCTACACCTTC	CASSPQQNYGYTF
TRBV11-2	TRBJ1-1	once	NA	TGTGCCAGCAGCCCACAGATGAACACTGAAGCTTTCTTT	CASSPQMNTEAFF
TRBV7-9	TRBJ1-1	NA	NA	TGTGCCAGCAGCTACGGGACATCGAACACTGAAGCTTTCTTT	CASSYGTSNTEAFF
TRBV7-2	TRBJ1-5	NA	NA	TGTGCCAGCAGTCTCGACAGGAGGAGTCAGCCCCAGCATTTT	CASSLDRRSQPQHF
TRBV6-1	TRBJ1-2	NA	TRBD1	TGTGCCAGCGGGGATACAGGGGGGTACTATGGCTACACCTTC	CASGDTGGYYGYTF
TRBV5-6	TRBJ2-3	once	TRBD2	TGTGCCAGCAGCAACCTCGGGACTAGCGGAAAAGATACGCAGTATTTT	CASSNLGTSGKDTQYF
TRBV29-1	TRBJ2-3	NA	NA	TGCAGCGGTCAGGGCACAGATACGCAGTATTTT	CSGQGTDTQYF
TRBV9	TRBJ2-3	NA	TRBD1	TGTGCCAGCAGCCCGGACAGGGGGAGTGGAGATACGCAGTATTTT	CASSPDRGSGDTQYF
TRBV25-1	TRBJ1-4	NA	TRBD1	TGTGCCAGCAGTGAATCAGGCAGGGGGTTCACTAATGAAAAACTGTTTTTT	CASSESGRGFTNEKLFF
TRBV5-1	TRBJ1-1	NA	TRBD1	TGCGCCAGCAGCCCCGATGACAGGGTGGCGCCTGAAGCTTTCTTT	CASSPDDRVAPEAFF
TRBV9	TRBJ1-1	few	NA	TGTGCCAGCAAAAGGGGTTCGGACACTGAAGCTTTCTTT	CASKRGSDTEAFF
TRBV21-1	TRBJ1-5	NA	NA	TGTGCCAGCAGCAAAGCAGGGGTGGGTCAGTGGCCCCAGCATTTT	CASSKAGVGQWPQHF
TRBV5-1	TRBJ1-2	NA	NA	TGCGCCAGCAGCTTGGACCAACCGACAGATGGCTACACCTTC	CASSLDQPTDGYTF
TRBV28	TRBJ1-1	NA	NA	TGTGCCAGCAGTCTGGGACTGCCGAACACTGAAGCTTTCTTT	CASSLGLPNTEAFF
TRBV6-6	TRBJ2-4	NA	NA	TGTGCCAGCAGTTACTCGACGGAGGCCAAAAACATTCAGTACTTC	CASSYSTEAKNIQYF
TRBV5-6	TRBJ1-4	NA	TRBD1	TGTGCCAGCAGTTATGGCTGGACAGGCAGAGAAAAACTGTTTTTT	CASSYGWTGREKLFF
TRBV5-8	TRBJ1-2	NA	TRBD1	TGTGCCAGCAGCGAGACAGGGGGCCTGATGGAAGGCTACACCTTC	CASSETGGLMEGYTF
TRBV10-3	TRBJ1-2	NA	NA	TGTGCCGTTACCTCCAGCAGCGGTGGCTACACCTTC	CAVTSSSGGYTF
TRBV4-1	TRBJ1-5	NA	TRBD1	TGCGCCAGCAGCCAGGACAGGTTAGTCAATCAGCCCCAGCATTTT	CASSQDRLVNQPQHF
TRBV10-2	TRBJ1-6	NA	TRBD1	TGCGCCAGCACCCCGGGACAGGGTAATTCACCCCTCCACTTT	CASTPGQGNSPLHF
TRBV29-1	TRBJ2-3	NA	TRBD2	TGCAGCGTTGGCCGGGGGGCAGATACGCAGTATTTT	CSVGRGADTQYF